These 16 T cell receptor beta chains originate from one sample sequenced in a study of T cells in Graves' hyperthyroidism and ophthalmopathy. RNA transcripts served as the template for amplifying TCR beta CDR3 regions. Researchers ran a first-round RT-PCR on the TCR CDR3 using the HTBI primer set. TCRdb analysed the multiplex PCR reads with MiXCR anew, one entry per CDR3 protein. This table holds 410,000 or so distinct CDR3 sequences, about 15% found once. The specimen sequenced was blood. Receptors were obtained from a man younger than 35 with Graves' ophthalmopathy.

The V and J genes are TRBV7-3 and TRBJ2-2; 11 bases map to TRBD2. This CDR3 contains 15 residues. Germline-derived CDR1 and CDR2 are SGHTA and FQGTGA. V lost 5 bases and J lost 6; bases outside the gene matches: 5. CDR3 amino acids: CASSTSGSLSGELFF. Written as DNA, the CDR3 is TGTGCCAGCAGCACTAGCGGGAGTCTTTCCGGGGAGCTGTTTTTT.

This clonotype showed up many times. The gene calls are TRBV6-1 and TRBJ1-1; 10 bases fit TRBD1. The CDR3 has 18 amino acids. Losses at the gene ends were 5 bases for V and 0 bases for J; bases not matched to a gene: 12. Germline V gene data show CDR1 as MNHNS and CDR2 as SASEGT. The CDR3 reads CASSFDPRQGALNTEAFF. In DNA form, the CDR3 reads TGTGCCAGCAGTTTCGATCCTAGACAGGGGGCATTGAACACTGAAGCTTTCTTT.

On this clonotype: One end of the junction does not line up with germline, which may come from a read error. The chain joins TRBV5-1 to TRBJ1-1; weak D call: TRBD1 (5 bases). Germline V gives CDR1 SGHRS, CDR2 YFSETQ. CDR3 length: 18 amino acids. CDR3 residues: CASSLGVDSRSMNTEALF. The CDR3 region has the DNA TGCGCCAGCAGCTTGGGAGTCGACAGCCGTTCCATGAACACTGAAGCTCTCTTT.

About this clonotype itself: This sequence may be a read error, since a much larger clone differs from it by one base. This chain uses TRBV5-1 with TRBJ2-3, with 9 nucleotides matching TRBD1. Trimming took 0 bases from V and 4 from J; bases not matched to a gene: 3. Germline V gene sequence: CDR1 SGHRS, CDR2 YFSETQ. The CDR3 runs 15 residues. For the CDR3, the DNA is TGCGCCAGCAGCTTGGGGGGACAGGGCTCAGATACGCAGTATTTT. Residues: CASSLGGQGSDTQYF.

This clonotype was counted ten times or more. The chain links TRBV5-1 to TRBJ1-1, with TRBD1 matching 7 bases. V was clipped by 4 bases and J by 5 bases; unmatched bases: 5. CDR3 length: 13 residues. The germline V gene encodes CDR1 SGHRS and CDR2 YFSETQ. CDR3 loop: CASSITGETEAFF. The CDR3 DNA follows: TGCGCCAGCAGCATAACAGGGGAAACTGAAGCTTTCTTT.

This clonotype has just a few counts. The chain links TRBV20-1 to TRBJ2-4; no reliable D call. CDR1 and CDR2 (germline): DFQATT, SNEGSKA (reference sequence). The CDR3 loop spans 13 amino acids. V dropped 3 bases and J dropped 0 bases, with 6 bases sitting between them. The CDR3 sequence: CSARRIAKNIQYF. Written as DNA, the CDR3 is TGCAGTGCTAGGCGCATAGCCAAAAACATTCAGTACTTC.

This clonotype was seen at least ten times. The chain uses TRBV6-2 or TRBV6-3 and TRBJ1-1, with a possible D match to TRBD1 (5 bases). Germline V CDR1 and CDR2: MNHEY, SVGEGT. The CDR3 sequence is 15 residues long. Trimming left V 5 bases short and J 3 bases short, with 16 bases between. CDR3: CASSPQDVRDTEAFF. The CDR3 DNA reads as TGTGCCAGCAGTCCACAGGATGTACGGGACACTGAAGCTTTCTTT.

This clonotype was found many times. The V gene is TRBV2, the J gene TRBJ2-7; a weak D match, TRBD1 (6 bases). The germline CDR1 and CDR2 sequences are SNHLY and FYNNEI. Trimming removed 6 bases at V and 0 bases at J, with 12 bases between. The CDR3 is made up of 14 amino acids. The CDR3 DNA is TGTGCCAGCAGGGCCCGGGACAACTCCTACGAGCAGTACTTC. Amino acid sequence: CASRARDNSYEQYF.

The table lists this clonotype with many counts. CDR3 bases: TGTGCCAGCAGCCCGCATCGGACAGGGTATTACGAGCAGTACTTC. Its translation is CASSPHRTGYYEQYF. This sequence joins TRBV3-1 and TRBJ2-7, with TRBD1 identical over 8 bases. Germline-derived CDR1 and CDR2 are LGHDT and YNNKEL (reference sequence). With 4 bases clipped from V and 4 bases from J, the junction kept 9 bases outside the gene matches. The CDR3 totals 15 residues.

This clonotype occurred a few times. This sequence joins TRBV25-1 and TRBJ2-7; D is undetermined. Germline V gene sequence: CDR1 MGHDK, CDR2 SYGVNS. The CDR3 spans 12 residues. V lost 4 bases and J 4 bases, leaving 8 bases between the germline ends. As DNA, the CDR3 is TGTGCCAGCAGTGCTGACTGGTACGAGCAGTACTTC. Translating it yields CASSADWYEQYF.

The rearrangement links TRBV10-3 to TRBJ2-3; TRBD2 is a possible D gene (5 bases). V shed 0 bases and J shed 1 base, with 11 bases lying between them. There are 16 residues in the CDR3. CDR1 is ENHRY, CDR2 SYGVKD, per germline. The CDR3 DNA follows: TGTGCCATCAGTGAGTCAGCCGGGGTGGGCACAGATACGCAGTATTTT. Translation gives CAISESAGVGTDTQYF.

The V gene is TRBV7-9, the J gene TRBJ1-4, with D hard to call. CDR3 length: 14 amino acids. V was cut by 5 bases and J by 5 bases, with 12 bases left in between. Germline V gene sequence: CDR1 SEHNR, CDR2 FQNEAQ (reference sequence). DNA of the CDR3: TGTGCCAGCAGCCCCGGAGCAGAAAATGAAAAACTGTTTTTT. Amino acid sequence: CASSPGAENEKLFF. Filled out from reference TRBV7-9 and TRBJ1-4, the complete variable domain reads DTGVSQNPRHKITKRGQNVTFRCDPISEHNRLYWYRQTLGQGPEFLTYFQNEAQLEKSRLLSDRFSAERPKGSFSTLEIQRTEQGDSAMYLCASSPGAENEKLFFGSGTQLSVL.

This clonotype was seen many times. The chain joins TRBV20-1 to TRBJ1-6; no definite D call. The CDR3 consists of 16 residues. V was pared by 3 bases and J by 3 bases, with 15 bases between. Germline V lookup: CDR1 DFQATT, CDR2 SNEGSKA (reference sequence). The CDR3 region is CSASLTAKGYNSPLHF. CDR3 nucleotides: TGCAGTGCTAGTCTCACCGCCAAGGGCTATAATTCACCCCTCCACTTT.

This clonotype has ten or more counts. V gene TRBV27 combines with J gene TRBJ2-7, with D perhaps TRBD1 or TRBD2 (6 bases each). The CDR3 contains 15 residues. Germline V gives CDR1 MNHEY, CDR2 SMNVEV (reference sequence). V lost 0 bases to trimming and J lost 6 bases, with 15 bases between them. CDR3 protein: CASSLSTRGGFEQYF. DNA of the CDR3: TGTGCCAGCAGTTTATCGACCAGGGGAGGTTTCGAGCAGTACTTC.

V gene TRBV12-3 or TRBV12-4 combines with J gene TRBJ1-6; no firm D call. This CDR3 contains 14 residues. The V end lost 3 bases, the J end lost 9 bases, and 12 bases lay between the germline ends. The CDR3, as DNA: TGTGCCAGCAGTTTCGCCAGTTTATTTTCACCCCTCCACTTT. It encodes CASSFASLFSPLHF.

The chain joins TRBV9 to TRBJ2-3; maybe TRBD2 (7 bases). This CDR3 region has 14 residues. V was trimmed by 3 bases and J by 6 bases, leaving 14 bases between them. Germline values: CDR1 SGDLS, CDR2 YYNGEE. The CDR3 DNA reads as TGTGCCAGCAGCGCGGGGGGCGGAAGGGATACGCAGTATTTT. Encoded protein: CASSAGGGRDTQYF.